This T cell receptor (beta chain) was identified during a study of cytomegalovirus exposure and HLA in healthy donors. The PCR used 60 Vbeta and 13 Jbeta primers. Only in-frame clones appear in the TCRdb table, and some are missing; sequencing was by immunoSEQ multiplex PCR. The table lists around 120,000 clones, over 70% of them singletons. To note about this clone: The antigen remains undetermined.

Whole-study findings and limits: Rates of TCR association differed by HLA locus in a later analysis, with DRB1 highest and HLA-C lowest.

The ends lost 2 bases at V and 0 bases at J; junction bases unmatched: 3. The CDR3 loop spans 15 amino acids. CDR1 SGHRS and CDR2 YFSETQ come from the germline V gene. The TCR sequence derives from a woman in her 40s in good health and CMV-seronegative. Sequenced material: PBMCs. The chain employs TRBV5-1 and TRBJ2-5; TRBD2 matches at 8 bases. CDR3 region: CASSFGRGYQETQYF. The CDR3 DNA reads TGCGCCAGCAGCTTCGGGAGGGGGTACCAAGAGACCCAGTACTTC. The entire variable domain, with the rest obtained from reference TRBV5-1 and TRBJ2-5, is as follows: KAGVTQTPRYLIKTRGQQVTLSCSPISGHRSVSWYQQTPGQGLQFLFEYFSETQRNKGNFPGRFSGRQFSNSRSEMNVSTLELGDSALYLCASSFGRGYQETQYFGPGTRLLVL.